The source of this TCR beta chain is a study of lymphopenia after photon versus proton radiotherapy. On this clone: Its antigen is unknown.

The J segment lost 5 bases and the V segment lost 4 bases, leaving 2 bases of the junction unmatched. Per germline, CDR1 ENHRY and CDR2 SYGVKD. The CDR3 is 13 residues long. Overall study findings and caveats: Better survival with proton therapy was suggested as possible, not demonstrated.

The assay was immunoSEQ multiplex PCR, and TCRdb's table has in-frame clones only and misses some. The sample holds about 83,000 clones, 65% to 85% seen once. Specimen: peripheral blood, collected from a patient treated with proton-based radiotherapy. J is TRBJ1-2 and V is TRBV10-3, with 9 bases lining up with TRBD1. The sequence came from a man between 60 and 75 years old with pancreatic cancer. CDR3: CAISGQGEYGYTF. The CDR3 DNA reads as TGTGCCATCAGTGGACAGGGGGAGTATGGCTACACCTTC.